A selection of T cell receptor beta chains follows, all from one sample in a study of regulatory T cells in long-lasting Graves disease. Via MiXCR, TCRdb re-called the multiplex PCR reads, giving one row per CDR3 protein. The sample contains 400,000 to 500,000 distinct CDR3 sequences, 21% of which appear only once. The specimen comprised peripheral blood mononuclear cells (PBMCs), sampled when the disease was refractory, from a patient treated with antithyroid drugs. The receptors stem from a female donor with Graves disease. The CDR3 runs from the conserved cysteine through the conserved F or W. A D gene is named only where the DNA matches it firmly. Some rows mark clone size as missing; the rest say once, few, many or name a class of expanded clone.

j_call clone_size d_call v_call cdr3_nt cdr3_aa
TRBJ2-3 - TRBD2 TRBV19 TGTGCCAGTAGTATGACGGGACTAGCGGGAGGAAGCACAGATACGCAGTATTTT CASSMTGLAGGSTDTQYF
TRBJ2-1 - - TRBV6-9 TGTGCCAGCAGTTACTCGAAGGGTTATAATGAGCAGTTCTTC CASSYSKGYNEQFF
TRBJ2-3 - TRBD2 TRBV6-5 TGTGCCAGCAGTTTTAAGACTAGCGGTCATCCTAGCACAGATACGCAGTATTTT CASSFKTSGHPSTDTQYF
TRBJ2-3 few - TRBV29-1 TGCAGCGGGACTAGGGGGTTGCGCACAGATACGCAGTATTTT CSGTRGLRTDTQYF
TRBJ1-2 few - TRBV19 TGTGCCAGTAGTCCCGGGCTCGAATATGGCTACACCTTC CASSPGLEYGYTF
TRBJ2-7 - - TRBV7-2 TGTGCCAGCAGTCCGGGGGTGGGACAAGGCTACGAGCAGTACTTC CASSPGVGQGYEQYF
TRBJ2-7 many TRBD1 TRBV2 TGTGCCAGCAGATCAAGGACAGGGTTTGAGCAGTACTTC CASRSRTGFEQYF
TRBJ1-1 - - TRBV3-1 TGTGCCAGCAGCCAAGTCAAGAACACTGAAGCTTTCTTT CASSQVKNTEAFF
TRBJ1-2 few - TRBV27 TGTGCCAGCAAGCCAGTAGATAACTATGGCTACACCTTC CASKPVDNYGYTF
TRBJ2-5 many TRBD2 TRBV12-3/TRBV12-4 TGTGCCAGCAGTTCAAGTAGCGGGGGGGGGTTGGAGACCCAGTACTTC CASSSSSGGGLETQYF
TRBJ2-7 - - TRBV27 TGTGCCAGCAGGCCTGACTGGGCGTCCGAGCAGTACTTC CASRPDWASEQYF
TRBJ2-5 - - TRBV29-1 TGCAGCGTTGAAACACTTTCCGAGACCCAGTACTTC CSVETLSETQYF
TRBJ2-5 many TRBD1 TRBV24-1 TGTGCCACCAGTGATTTCGGAGGACAGGGGGCTTCGGAGACCCAGTACTTC CATSDFGGQGASETQYF
TRBJ2-7 few - TRBV5-8 TGTGCCAGCAGCTTGGCACGGGGGTCCACCACCTACGAGCAGTACTTC CASSLARGSTTYEQYF
TRBJ1-5 few TRBD1 TRBV30 TGTGCCTGGAGTTCCAAGGACAGGGGAAATCAGCCCCAGCATTTT CAWSSKDRGNQPQHF
TRBJ1-5 many TRBD1 TRBV27 TGTGCCAGCAGTATTACCGGACAGGTTGCTAGCAATCAGCCCCAGCATTTT CASSITGQVASNQPQHF
TRBJ2-1 - - TRBV19 TGTGCCAGTAGTATAGGGTTGGGTCGTAATGAGCAGTTCTTC CASSIGLGRNEQFF
TRBJ2-1 - TRBD2 TRBV7-8 TGTGCCAGCAGCCCTGGGACTAGCGGGGCAAATGAGCAGTTCTTC CASSPGTSGANEQFF
TRBJ2-3 - TRBD2 TRBV6-1 TGTGGCAGCAGTGGATCCGGGACTAGCGGGAGGAGCACAGATACGCAGTATTTT CGSSGSGTSGRSTDTQYF
TRBJ2-5 many TRBD2 TRBV6-1 TGTGCCAGCAGACAAGCGGGGGCGCGGGAGACCCAGTACTTC CASRQAGARETQYF
TRBJ2-7 many - TRBV28 TGTGCCAGCAGTCCTCCTCCTGGGACACGGGGCTACGAGCAGTACTTC CASSPPPGTRGYEQYF
TRBJ2-2 many - TRBV6-5 TGTGCCAGCAGTTACGAGGCAGACGGAGACACCGGGGAGCTGTTTTTT CASSYEADGDTGELFF
TRBJ2-7 few - TRBV6-1 TGTGCCAGCATGGCAACAGGGTCTCGCGACGAGCAGTACTTC CASMATGSRDEQYF
TRBJ1-4 many - TRBV9 TGTGCCAGCAGCGTAGGCAACAGCCGTGATGAAAAACTGTTTTTT CASSVGNSRDEKLFF